The rows below give T cell receptor beta chains drawn from one sample of a study of T cell changes during pregnancy in multiple sclerosis. Some clones are missing from TCRdb's copy, which holds only in-frame ones; the method was immunoSEQ multiplex PCR. The sample has 40,000 to 55,000 clones, roughly 88% seen once. The specimen was peripheral blood, collected in the first trimester of pregnancy. The receptor set was obtained from a female donor in good health, enrolled as a control in a pregnancy study. CDR3s include the opening cysteine and the closing phenylalanine or tryptophan. The D gene is left open where the match is weak. Where a row states a size, it is once, few, many or the class of an expanded clone; other rows omit it.

clone_size j_call v_call d_call cdr3_aa cdr3_nt
NA TRBJ2-2 TRBV9 TRBD2 CASSVGGLAARWDTGELFF TGTGCCAGCAGCGTAGGGGGACTAGCGGCCCGATGGGACACCGGGGAGCTGTTTTTT
NA TRBJ1-2 TRBV19 TRBD1 CASTRDRDYGYTF TGTGCCAGTACCAGGGACAGGGATTATGGCTACACCTTC
NA TRBJ2-4 TRBV2 NA CASSATRDIQYF TGTGCCAGCAGCGCAACCCGGGACATTCAGTACTTC
NA TRBJ1-2 TRBV30 NA CAWSLVDRIYGYTF TGTGCCTGGAGTCTGGTAGACAGGATCTATGGCTACACCTTC
NA TRBJ2-2 TRBV5-1 NA CASSLAGNTGELFF TGCGCCAGCAGCTTAGCGGGGAACACCGGGGAGCTGTTTTTT
NA TRBJ2-7 TRBV20-1 NA CSARGEYEQYF TGCAGTGCTAGAGGGGAGTACGAGCAGTACTTC
NA TRBJ2-2 TRBV19 NA CASTSEGNTGELFF TGTGCCAGTACCTCGGAGGGGAACACCGGGGAGCTGTTTTTT
NA TRBJ1-5 TRBV28 NA CASSWGHIPISNQPQHF TGTGCCAGCAGTTGGGGGCACATCCCAATTAGCAATCAGCCCCAGCATTTT
NA TRBJ1-5 TRBV5-6 TRBD1 CASSLADRGGNQPQHF TGTGCCAGCAGCTTGGCAGACAGGGGTGGCAATCAGCCCCAGCATTTT
NA TRBJ2-3 TRBV19 TRBD2 CASSIERGSDTQYF TGTGCCAGTAGTATAGAGCGGGGGAGTGATACGCAGTATTTT
NA TRBJ1-1 TRBV6-6 NA CASSYTQGEAFF TGTGCCAGCAGTTACACACAGGGTGAAGCTTTCTTT
few TRBJ2-1 TRBV5-1 NA CASSLGQQYNEQFF TGCGCCAGCAGCTTGGGACAGCAATACAATGAGCAGTTCTTC
NA TRBJ2-7 TRBV5-3 TRBD1 CARSPGQGGNEQYF TGTGCCAGAAGCCCTGGACAGGGGGGAAACGAGCAGTACTTC
NA TRBJ1-1 TRBV28 TRBD1 CASSANRGLNTEAFF TGTGCCAGCAGTGCCAACAGGGGTTTGAACACTGAAGCTTTCTTT
large TRBJ1-1 TRBV28 TRBD1 CASRDRQGKTEAFF TGTGCCAGCAGAGACCGACAGGGAAAAACTGAAGCTTTCTTT
NA TRBJ2-5 TRBV7-3 NA CASSLPGEETQYF TGTGCCAGCAGCTTACCAGGGGAAGAGACCCAGTACTTC
NA TRBJ2-1 TRBV18 NA CASSRYRESYNEQFF TGTGCCAGCTCAAGGTACCGGGAGAGTTACAATGAGCAGTTCTTC
NA TRBJ2-7 TRBV27 TRBD2 CASRPGGGYEQYF TGTGCCAGCAGACCCGGGGGGGGGTACGAGCAGTACTTC
NA TRBJ2-2 TRBV2 TRBD1 CASNQDRGGTGELFF TGTGCCAGCAACCAGGACAGGGGAGGCACCGGGGAGCTGTTTTTT
once TRBJ1-1 TRBV7-6 NA CASSAQTGKSNTEAFF TGTGCCAGCAGCGCCCAAACAGGGAAGTCGAACACTGAAGCTTTCTTT
NA TRBJ2-5 TRBV27 TRBD1 CASSSVDRGQPPYF TGTGCCAGCAGTTCAGTGGACAGGGGGCAGCCCCCGTACTTC
NA TRBJ2-2 TRBV5-1 NA CASSLVQPTGTGELFF TGCGCCAGCAGCCTAGTCCAACCCACGGGGACCGGGGAGCTGTTTTTT
once TRBJ2-1 TRBV9 TRBD2 CASSVGLAGATYNEQFF TGTGCCAGCAGCGTAGGACTAGCGGGAGCCACCTACAATGAGCAGTTCTTC
NA TRBJ1-2 TRBV28 NA CASSPSGYGYTF TGTGCCAGCAGTCCGTCGGGATATGGCTACACCTTC
NA TRBJ2-5 TRBV30 TRBD2 CAWSGAGGRETQYF TGTGCCTGGAGTGGAGCGGGGGGGCGGGAGACCCAGTACTTC
NA TRBJ2-7 TRBV2 NA CASSVGQGDEQYF TGTGCCAGCAGTGTGGGTCAGGGCGACGAGCAGTACTTC
NA TRBJ2-1 TRBV5-1 TRBD1 CASSLDRGDEQFF TGCGCCAGCAGCTTGGACAGGGGTGATGAGCAGTTCTTC
NA TRBJ2-5 TRBV30 NA CAWKAGQETQYF TGTGCCTGGAAGGCGGGGCAAGAGACCCAGTACTTC
once TRBJ2-2 TRBV5-1 NA CASSLELANTGELFF TGCGCCAGCAGCTTGGAGCTAGCCAACACCGGGGAGCTGTTTTTT
NA TRBJ2-7 TRBV10-3 TRBD1 CAARQGAGYEQYF TGTGCCGCCAGACAGGGGGCGGGATACGAGCAGTACTTC